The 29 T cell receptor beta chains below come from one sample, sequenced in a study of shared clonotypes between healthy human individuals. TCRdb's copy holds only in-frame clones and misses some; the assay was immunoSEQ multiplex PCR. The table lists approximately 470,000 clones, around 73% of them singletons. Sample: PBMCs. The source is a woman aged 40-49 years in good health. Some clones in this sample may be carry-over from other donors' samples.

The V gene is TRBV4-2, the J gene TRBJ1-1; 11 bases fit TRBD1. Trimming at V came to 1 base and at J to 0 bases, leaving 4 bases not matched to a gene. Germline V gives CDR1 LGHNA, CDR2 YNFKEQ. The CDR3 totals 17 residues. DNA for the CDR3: TGTGCCAGCAGCCAAGCTGGGGACAGGGGGTTGAACACTGAAGCTTTCTTT. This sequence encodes CASSQAGDRGLNTEAFF.

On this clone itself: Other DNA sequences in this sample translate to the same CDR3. Here the CDR3 reads CASSPELGGTQYF. The CDR3 DNA reads TGCGCCAGCAGCCCCGAACTAGGGGGGACCCAGTACTTC. The V call is TRBV5-1, the J call TRBJ2-5, with D possibly TRBD1 on 6 matching bases. The length of the CDR3 is 13 residues. V was clipped by 4 bases and J by 7 bases, with 14 bases between them. Germline loops: CDR1 SGHRS, CDR2 YFSETQ.

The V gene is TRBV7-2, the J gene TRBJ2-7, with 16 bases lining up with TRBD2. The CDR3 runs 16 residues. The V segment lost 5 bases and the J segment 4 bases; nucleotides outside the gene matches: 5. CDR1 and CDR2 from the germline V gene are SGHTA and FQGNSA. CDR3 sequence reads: CASSAGLAGGAYEQYF. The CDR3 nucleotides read TGTGCCAGCAGCGCGGGACTAGCGGGAGGGGCATACGAGCAGTACTTC.

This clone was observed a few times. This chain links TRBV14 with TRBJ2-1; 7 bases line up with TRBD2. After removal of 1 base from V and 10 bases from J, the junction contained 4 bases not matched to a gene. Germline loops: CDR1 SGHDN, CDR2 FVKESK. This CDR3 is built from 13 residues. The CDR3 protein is CASSQVRGGEQFF. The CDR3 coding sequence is TGTGCCAGCAGCCAAGTTCGGGGAGGGGAGCAGTTCTTC.

The CDR3 sequence: CASSPRDRFHEQYF. The CDR3 bases are TGTGCCAGCAGCCCCCGGGACAGGTTCCACGAGCAGTACTTC. The chain links TRBV11-2 to TRBJ2-5; the match to TRBD1 covers 8 bases. The J call may be in error: the DNA end matches TRBJ2-7 better. Per germline, CDR1 SGHAT and CDR2 FQNNGV. The CDR3 loop spans 14 amino acids.

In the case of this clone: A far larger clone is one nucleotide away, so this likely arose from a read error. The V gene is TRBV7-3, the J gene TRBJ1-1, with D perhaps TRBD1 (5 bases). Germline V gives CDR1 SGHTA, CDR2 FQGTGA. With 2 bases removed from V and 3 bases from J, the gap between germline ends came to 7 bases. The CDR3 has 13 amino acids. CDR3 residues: CASSLEGDTEAFF. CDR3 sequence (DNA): TGTGCCAGCAGCTTAGAAGGGGACACTGAAGCTTTCTTT. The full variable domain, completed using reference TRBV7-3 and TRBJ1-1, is GAGVSQTPSNKVTEKGKYVELRCDPISGHTALYWYRQSLGQGPEFLIYFQGTGAADDSGLPNDRFFAVRPEGSVSTLKIQRTERGDSAVYLCASSLEGDTEAFFGQGTRLTVV.

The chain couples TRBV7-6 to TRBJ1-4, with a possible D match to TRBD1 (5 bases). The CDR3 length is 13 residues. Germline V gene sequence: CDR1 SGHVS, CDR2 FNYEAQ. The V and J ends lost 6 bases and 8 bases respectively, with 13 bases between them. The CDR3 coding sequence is TGTGCCAGCAGTGCCGCTGGGGGGGAAAAACTGTTTTTT. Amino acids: CASSAAGGEKLFF.

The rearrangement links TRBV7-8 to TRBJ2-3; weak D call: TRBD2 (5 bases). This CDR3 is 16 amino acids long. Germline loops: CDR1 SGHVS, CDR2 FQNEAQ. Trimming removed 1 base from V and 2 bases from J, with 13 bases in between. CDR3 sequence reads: CASSLVVVTITDTQYF. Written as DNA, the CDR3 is TGTGCCAGCAGCTTAGTGGTGGTGACTATCACAGATACGCAGTATTTT.

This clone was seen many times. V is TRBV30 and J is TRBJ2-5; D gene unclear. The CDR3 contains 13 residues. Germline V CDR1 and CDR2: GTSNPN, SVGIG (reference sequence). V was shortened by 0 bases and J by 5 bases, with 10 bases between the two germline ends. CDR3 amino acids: CAWSVSLSETQYF. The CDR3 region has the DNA TGTGCCTGGAGTGTATCCCTAAGTGAGACCCAGTACTTC.

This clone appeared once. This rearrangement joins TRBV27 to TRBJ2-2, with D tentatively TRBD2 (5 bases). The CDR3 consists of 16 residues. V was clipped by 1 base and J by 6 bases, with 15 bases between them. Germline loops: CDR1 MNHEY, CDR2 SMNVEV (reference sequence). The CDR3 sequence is CASSLWPGRGSGELFF. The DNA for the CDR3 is TGTGCCAGCAGTTTATGGCCGGGTAGAGGGTCCGGGGAGCTGTTTTTT.

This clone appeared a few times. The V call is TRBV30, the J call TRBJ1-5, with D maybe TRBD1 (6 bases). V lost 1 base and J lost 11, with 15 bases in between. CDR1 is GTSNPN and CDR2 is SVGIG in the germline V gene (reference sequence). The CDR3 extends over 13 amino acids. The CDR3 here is CAWSEGGTWTQHF. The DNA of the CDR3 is TGTGCCTGGAGTGAGGGGGGAACCTGGACCCAGCATTTT.

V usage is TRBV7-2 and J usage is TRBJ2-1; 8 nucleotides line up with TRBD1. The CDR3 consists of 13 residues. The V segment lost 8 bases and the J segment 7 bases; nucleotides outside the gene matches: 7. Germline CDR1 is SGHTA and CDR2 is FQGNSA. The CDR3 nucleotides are TGTGCCAGCGGGCGGACAGGGAAGAATGAGCAGTTCTTC. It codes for CASGRTGKNEQFF.

The CDR3 DNA is TGTGCCAGCAGCCCGACAGGGGGCTATTCGTTTGAGCAGTACTTC. Residues: CASSPTGGYSFEQYF. This sequence joins TRBV14 and TRBJ2-7; 10 bases are a match to TRBD1. CDR3 length: 15 residues. V trimming: 4 bases; J trimming: 7 bases; junction bases outside the gene matches: 10. Germline V gene sequence: CDR1 SGHDN, CDR2 FVKESK.

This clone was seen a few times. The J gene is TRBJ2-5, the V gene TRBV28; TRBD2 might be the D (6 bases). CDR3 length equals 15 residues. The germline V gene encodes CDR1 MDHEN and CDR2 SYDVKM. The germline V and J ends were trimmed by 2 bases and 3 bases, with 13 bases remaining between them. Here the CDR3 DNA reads TGTGCCAGCAGTTTACCCGGGAGTGGTAAAGAGACCCAGTACTTC. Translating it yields CASSLPGSGKETQYF.

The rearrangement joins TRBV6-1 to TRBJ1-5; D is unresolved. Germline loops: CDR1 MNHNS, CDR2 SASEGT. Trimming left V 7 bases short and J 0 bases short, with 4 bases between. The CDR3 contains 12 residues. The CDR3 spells CASTDSNQPQHF. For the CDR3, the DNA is TGTGCCAGCACGGATAGCAATCAGCCCCAGCATTTT.

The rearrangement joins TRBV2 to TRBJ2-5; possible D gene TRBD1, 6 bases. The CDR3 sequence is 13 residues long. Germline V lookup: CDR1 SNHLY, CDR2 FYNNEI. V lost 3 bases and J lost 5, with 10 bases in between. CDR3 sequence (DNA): TGTGCCAGCAGTGATTCAGGGGATGAGACCCAGTACTTC. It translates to CASSDSGDETQYF.

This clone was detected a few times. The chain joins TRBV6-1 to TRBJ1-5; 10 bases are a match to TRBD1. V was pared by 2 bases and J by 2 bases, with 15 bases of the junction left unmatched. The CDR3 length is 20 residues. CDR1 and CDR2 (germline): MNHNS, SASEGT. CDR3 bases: TGTGCCAGCAGTGAAATAGCAGAGGACAGGGGGTTTGTGGGCAATCAGCCCCAGCATTTT. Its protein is CASSEIAEDRGFVGNQPQHF.

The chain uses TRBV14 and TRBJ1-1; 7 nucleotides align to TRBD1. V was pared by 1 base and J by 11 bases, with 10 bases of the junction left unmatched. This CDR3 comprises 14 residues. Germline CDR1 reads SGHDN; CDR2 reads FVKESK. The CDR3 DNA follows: TGTGCCAGCAGCCAAGGTGCCGCCAGGGGGTATGCTTTCTTT. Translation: CASSQGAARGYAFF.

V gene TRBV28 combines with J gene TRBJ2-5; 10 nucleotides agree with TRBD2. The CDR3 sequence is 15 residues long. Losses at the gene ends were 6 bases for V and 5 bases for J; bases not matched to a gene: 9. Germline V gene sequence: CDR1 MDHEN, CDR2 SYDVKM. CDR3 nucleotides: TGTGCCAGCAGCACCCTAGCGGGAGCGGATGAGACCCAGTACTTC. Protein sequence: CASSTLAGADETQYF.

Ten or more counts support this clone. In DNA form, the CDR3 reads TGTGCCAGCCGGGTCCGACTCACTGAAGCTTTCTTT. This sequence encodes CASRVRLTEAFF. This chain joins TRBV2 and TRBJ1-1; D unresolved. Germline-derived CDR1 and CDR2 are SNHLY and FYNNEI. This CDR3 is 12 amino acids long. Between the trimmed V and J ends, which lost 8 bases and 4 bases, there was a span of 11 bases.

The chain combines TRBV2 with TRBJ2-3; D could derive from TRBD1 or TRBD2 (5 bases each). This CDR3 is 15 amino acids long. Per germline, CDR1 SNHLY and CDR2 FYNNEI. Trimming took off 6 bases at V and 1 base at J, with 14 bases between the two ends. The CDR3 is CASRPLEGRTDTQYF. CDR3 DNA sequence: TGTGCCAGCAGGCCCCTCGAGGGGCGCACAGATACGCAGTATTTT.

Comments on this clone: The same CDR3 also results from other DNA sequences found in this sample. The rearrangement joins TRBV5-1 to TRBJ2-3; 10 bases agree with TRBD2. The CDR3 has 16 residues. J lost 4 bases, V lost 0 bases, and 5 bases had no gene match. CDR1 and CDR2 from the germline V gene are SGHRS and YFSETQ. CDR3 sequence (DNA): TGCGCCAGCAGCTTGGAACCTAGCGGGAGTGCAGATACGCAGTATTTT. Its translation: CASSLEPSGSADTQYF.

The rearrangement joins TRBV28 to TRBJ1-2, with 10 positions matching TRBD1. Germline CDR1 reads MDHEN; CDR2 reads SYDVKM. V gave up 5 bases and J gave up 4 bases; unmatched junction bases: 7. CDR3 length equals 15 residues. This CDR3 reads CASSVPGQGPYGYTF. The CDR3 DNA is TGTGCCAGCAGTGTGCCGGGACAGGGGCCCTATGGCTACACCTTC.

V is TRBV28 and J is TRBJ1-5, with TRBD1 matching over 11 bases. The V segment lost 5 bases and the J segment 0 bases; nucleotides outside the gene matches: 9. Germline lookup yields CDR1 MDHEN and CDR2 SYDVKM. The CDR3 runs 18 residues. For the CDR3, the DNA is TGTGCCAGCAGTCAGGGACAGGGGGGGACCTATAGCAATCAGCCCCAGCATTTT. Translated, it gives CASSQGQGGTYSNQPQHF.

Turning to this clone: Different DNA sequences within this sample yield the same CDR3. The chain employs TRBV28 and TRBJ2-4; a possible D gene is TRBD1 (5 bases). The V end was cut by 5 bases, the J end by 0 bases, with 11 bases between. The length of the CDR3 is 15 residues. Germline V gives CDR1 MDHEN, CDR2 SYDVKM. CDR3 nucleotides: TGTGCCAGCAGTCTCCAGGGTCTAGCCAAAAACATTCAGTACTTC. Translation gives CASSLQGLAKNIQYF. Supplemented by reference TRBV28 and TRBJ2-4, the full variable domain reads DVKVTQSSRYLVKRTGEKVFLECVQDMDHENMFWYRQDPGLGLRLIYFSYDVKMKEKGDIPEGYSVSREKKERFSLILESASTNQTSMYLCASSLQGLAKNIQYFGAGTRLSVL.

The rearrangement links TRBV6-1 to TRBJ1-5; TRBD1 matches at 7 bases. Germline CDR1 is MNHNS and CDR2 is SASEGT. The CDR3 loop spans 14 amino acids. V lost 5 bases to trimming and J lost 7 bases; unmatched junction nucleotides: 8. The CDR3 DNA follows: TGTGCCAGCAGTCCCGGACAGGCCAGGCAGCCCCAGCATTTT. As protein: CASSPGQARQPQHF.

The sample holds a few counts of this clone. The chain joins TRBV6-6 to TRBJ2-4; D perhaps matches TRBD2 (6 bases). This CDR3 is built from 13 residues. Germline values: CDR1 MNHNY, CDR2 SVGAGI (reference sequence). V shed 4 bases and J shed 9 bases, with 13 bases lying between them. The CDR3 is CASSSGGGTIQYF. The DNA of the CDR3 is TGTGCCAGCAGTTCGGGTGGGGGGACCATTCAGTACTTC.

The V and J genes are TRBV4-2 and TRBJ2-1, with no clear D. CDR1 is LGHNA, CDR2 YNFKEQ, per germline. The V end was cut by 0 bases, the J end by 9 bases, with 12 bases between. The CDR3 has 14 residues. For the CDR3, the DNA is TGTGCCAGCAGCCAAGATGTTGTAGGTGGTGAGCAGTTCTTC. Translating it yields CASSQDVVGGEQFF.

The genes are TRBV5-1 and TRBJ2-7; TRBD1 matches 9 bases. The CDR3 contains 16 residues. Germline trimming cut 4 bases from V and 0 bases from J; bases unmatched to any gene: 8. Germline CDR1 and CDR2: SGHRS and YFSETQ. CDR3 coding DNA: TGCGCCAGCAGCGGGGGAGACAGGGGGTCCTCCTACGAGCAGTACTTC. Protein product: CASSGGDRGSSYEQYF. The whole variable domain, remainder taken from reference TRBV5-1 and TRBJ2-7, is KAGVTQTPRYLIKTRGQQVTLSCSPISGHRSVSWYQQTPGQGLQFLFEYFSETQRNKGNFPGRFSGRQFSNSRSEMNVSTLELGDSALYLCASSGGDRGSSYEQYFGPGTRLTVT.